This T cell receptor (beta chain) was recovered during a study of response to subunit inactivated influenza vaccine. TCRdb re-called the RT-PCR reads through MiXCR, storing one row per CDR3 protein. The sample lists 630,000 or so distinct CDR3 sequences, around 14% occurring once. Study observations and caveats: New T cells are recruited in small numbers by each seasonal influenza vaccination, according to the authors' suggestion.

This clonotype turned up a few times. The antigen is undetermined. This CDR3 spans 13 amino acids. The V gene lost 3 bases and the J gene lost 9 bases, with 12 bases spanning the gap. Germline CDR1 SGHAT, CDR2 FQNNGV. The sample consisted of PBMCs from blood, taken 11 to 12 days after vaccination. V usage is TRBV11-2 and J usage is TRBJ2-1; D may be TRBD1 (6 bases). The TCR comes from a man aged 50-60 years who received an inactivated influenza vaccine. CDR3 DNA: TGTGCCAGCAGCTTGGGGGCTCTGAGTGAGCAGTTCTTC. It specifies CASSLGALSEQFF.